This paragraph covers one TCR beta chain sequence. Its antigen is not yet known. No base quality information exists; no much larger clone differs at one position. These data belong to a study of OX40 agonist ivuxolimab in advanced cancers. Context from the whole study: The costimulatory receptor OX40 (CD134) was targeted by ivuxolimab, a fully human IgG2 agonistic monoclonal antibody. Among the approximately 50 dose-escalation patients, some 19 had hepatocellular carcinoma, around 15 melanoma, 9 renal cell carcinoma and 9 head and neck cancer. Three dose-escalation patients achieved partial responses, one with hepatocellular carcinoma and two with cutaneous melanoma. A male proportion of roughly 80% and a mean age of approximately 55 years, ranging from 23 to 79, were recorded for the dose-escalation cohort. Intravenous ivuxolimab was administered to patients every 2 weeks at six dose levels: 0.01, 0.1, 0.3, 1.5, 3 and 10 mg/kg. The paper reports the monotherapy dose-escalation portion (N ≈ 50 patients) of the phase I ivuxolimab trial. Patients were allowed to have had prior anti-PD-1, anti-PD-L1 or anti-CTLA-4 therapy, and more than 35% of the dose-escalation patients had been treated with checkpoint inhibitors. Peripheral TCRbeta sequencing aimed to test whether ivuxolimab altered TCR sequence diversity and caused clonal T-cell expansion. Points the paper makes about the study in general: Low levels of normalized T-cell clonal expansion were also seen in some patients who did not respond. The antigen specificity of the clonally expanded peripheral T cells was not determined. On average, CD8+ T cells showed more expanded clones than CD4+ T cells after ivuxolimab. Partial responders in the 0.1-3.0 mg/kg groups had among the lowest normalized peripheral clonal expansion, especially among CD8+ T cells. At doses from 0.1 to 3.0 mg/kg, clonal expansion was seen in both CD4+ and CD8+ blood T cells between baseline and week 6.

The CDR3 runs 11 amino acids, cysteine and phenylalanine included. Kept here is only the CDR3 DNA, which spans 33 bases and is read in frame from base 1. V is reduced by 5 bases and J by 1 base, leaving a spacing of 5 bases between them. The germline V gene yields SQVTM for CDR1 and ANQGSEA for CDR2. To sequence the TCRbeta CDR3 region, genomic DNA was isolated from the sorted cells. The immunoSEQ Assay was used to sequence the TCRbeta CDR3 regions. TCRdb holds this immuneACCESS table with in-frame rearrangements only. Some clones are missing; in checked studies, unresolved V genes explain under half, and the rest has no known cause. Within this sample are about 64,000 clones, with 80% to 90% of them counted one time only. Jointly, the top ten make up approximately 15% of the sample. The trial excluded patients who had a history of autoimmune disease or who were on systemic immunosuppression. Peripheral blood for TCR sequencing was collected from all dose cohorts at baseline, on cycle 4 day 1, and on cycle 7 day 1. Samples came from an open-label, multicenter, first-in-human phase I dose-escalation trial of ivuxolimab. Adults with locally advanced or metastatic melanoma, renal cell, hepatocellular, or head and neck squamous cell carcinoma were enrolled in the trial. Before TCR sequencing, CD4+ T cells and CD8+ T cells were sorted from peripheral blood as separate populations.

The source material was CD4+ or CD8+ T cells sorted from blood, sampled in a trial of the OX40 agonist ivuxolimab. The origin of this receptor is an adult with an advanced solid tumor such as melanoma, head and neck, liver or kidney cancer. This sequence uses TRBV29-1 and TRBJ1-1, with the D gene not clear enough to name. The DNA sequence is TGCAGCGTTTTCAAGAACACTGAAGCTTTCTTT. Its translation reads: CSVFKNTEAFF.